The 12 T cell receptor beta chains below all came from one sample that was sequenced in a study of early T cells in non-severe SARS-CoV-2 infection. Each CDR3 protein is one row after TCRdb ran MiXCR on the 5' RACE reads. The sample holds more than 35,000 distinct CDR3 sequences, roughly 5.7% seen once. Sequences were obtained from whole blood. These TCRs come from an adult who was a healthcare worker with PCR-confirmed SARS-CoV-2 infection or an uninfected control (not recorded which).

This clonotype showed up many times. The genes are TRBV7-9 and TRBJ1-2; 7 bases fit TRBD1. Per the germline V gene, CDR1 is SEHNR and CDR2 is FQNEAQ (reference sequence). CDR3 length equals 14 residues. V shed 3 bases, J shed 6 bases, and the junction held 7 bases outside the gene matches. In DNA form, the CDR3 reads TGTGCCAGCAGCTTTCTTGACAGGGTGCATGGCTACACCTTC. Translation gives CASSFLDRVHGYTF.

This clonotype has a handful of counts. The J gene is TRBJ2-1, the V gene TRBV18; tentative D call: TRBD1 (6 bases). CDR1 is KGHSH, CDR2 LQKENI, per germline. Trimming left V 3 bases short and J 5 bases short, with 17 bases between. The CDR3 extends over 16 amino acids. The CDR3: CASSPGIGGSNNEQFF. The CDR3 DNA reads TGTGCCAGCTCACCTGGGATTGGGGGCAGTAACAATGAGCAGTTCTTC. Combining the CDR3 with reference TRBV18 and TRBJ2-1 gives the whole variable domain NAGVMQNPRHLVRRRGQEARLRCSPMKGHSHVYWYRQLPEEGLKFMVYLQKENIIDESGMPKERFSAEFPKEGPSILRIQQVVRGDSAAYFCASSPGIGGSNNEQFFGPGTRLTVL.

This clonotype was detected many times. The chain employs TRBV7-9 and TRBJ2-7; D could derive from TRBD1 or TRBD2 (5 bases each). There are 11 residues in the CDR3. Trimming stripped 5 bases from V and 10 bases from J, with 12 bases between. CDR1 is SEHNR, CDR2 FQNEAQ, per germline (reference sequence). As DNA, the CDR3 is TGTGCCAGCAGCGTTGGGGACGCTCAGTACTTC. Amino acid sequence: CASSVGDAQYF.

This clonotype occurred many times. J is TRBJ2-1 and V is TRBV11-3; D is undetermined. CDR3 length: 13 amino acids. Germline CDR1 is SGHNT and CDR2 is YENEEA. The V end was cut by 3 bases, the J end by 6 bases, with 9 bases between. This CDR3 reads CASSLTDLNEQFF. The CDR3, as DNA: TGTGCCAGCAGCTTGACGGACCTCAATGAGCAGTTCTTC.

The table lists this clonotype with many counts. The CDR3 DNA follows: TGTGCCAGCAGTTTTGGGGGGACTGAAGCTTTCTTT. As protein: CASSFGGTEAFF. The chain couples TRBV28 to TRBJ1-1; D perhaps matches TRBD1 (5 bases). V lost 3 bases, J lost 5 bases, and 7 bases lay in between. There are 12 residues in the CDR3. CDR1 and CDR2 from the germline V gene are MDHEN and SYDVKM.

This clonotype was counted many times. The genes are TRBV19 and TRBJ2-3, with 7 bases identical to TRBD2. The CDR3 spans 14 residues. The germline V gene has CDR1 LNHDA and CDR2 SQIVND (reference sequence). V was clipped by 4 bases and J by 6 bases; unmatched bases: 7. The CDR3 DNA reads as TGTGCCAGTAGTACTGGCGGGAGCGGGGATACGCAGTATTTT. It encodes CASSTGGSGDTQYF. The whole variable domain, filled in from reference TRBV19 and TRBJ2-3, reads DGGITQSPKYLFRKEGQNVTLSCEQNLNHDAMYWYRQDPGQGLRLIYYSQIVNDFQKGDIAEGYSVSREKKESFPLTVTSAQKNPTAFYLCASSTGGSGDTQYFGPGTRLTVL.

The chain links TRBV7-2 to TRBJ1-4; D unresolved. CDR1 is SGHTA and CDR2 is FQGNSA in the germline V gene. The V gene lost 3 bases and the J gene lost 8 bases, with 10 bases spanning the gap. The CDR3 runs to 13 residues. CDR3 residues: CASSLHFGEKLFF. The DNA for the CDR3 is TGTGCCAGCAGCTTGCATTTTGGGGAAAAACTGTTTTTT.

This clonotype was counted only a few times. The chain employs TRBV7-9 and TRBJ2-5, with 7 bases matching TRBD2. V shed 1 base and J 5 bases; nucleotides not matched to a gene: 4. The CDR3 runs to 14 residues. Germline CDR1 and CDR2: SEHNR and FQNEAQ (reference sequence). CDR3 in DNA: TGTGCCAGCAGCTTAGGACTAGCTGGGGAGACCCAGTACTTC. This gives the protein CASSLGLAGETQYF.

Ten or more counts support this clonotype. The chain uses TRBV13 and TRBJ2-3; 10 nucleotides line up with TRBD2. The CDR3 contains 15 residues. Germline V lookup: CDR1 PRHDT, CDR2 FYEKMQ (reference sequence). V was clipped by 8 bases and J by 5 bases; unmatched bases: 10. CDR3 sequence reads: CASHSSGRGGDTQYF. The CDR3 DNA sequence: TGTGCCAGCCATTCTAGCGGGAGAGGTGGAGATACGCAGTATTTT. The whole variable domain, filled in from reference TRBV13 and TRBJ2-3, reads AAGVIQSPRHLIKEKRETATLKCYPIPRHDTVYWYQQGPGQDPQFLISFYEKMQSDKGSIPDRFSAQQFSDYHSELNMSSLELGDSALYFCASHSSGRGGDTQYFGPGTRLTVL.

This clonotype came up many times. CDR3 nucleotides: TGTGCCAGCAGTGATCAGGGGAGTGCCGGGGAGCTGTTTTTT. Protein product: CASSDQGSAGELFF. The chain couples TRBV6-1 to TRBJ2-2, with a weak D call TRBD1 (6 bases). The V and J ends lost 3 bases and 6 bases respectively, with 11 bases between them. The CDR3 covers 14 residues. CDR1 is MNHNS, CDR2 SASEGT, per germline.

Many counts were recorded for this clonotype. This chain links TRBV3-1 with TRBJ2-1, with a tentative D call TRBD2 (6 bases). V lost 0 bases, J lost 3 bases, and 9 bases lay in between. The CDR3 has 15 residues. The V gene's germline CDR1 is LGHDT and CDR2 YNNKEL (reference sequence). CDR3 nucleotide sequence: TGTGCCAGCAGCCAAGAACCTAGCGTCTACAATGAGCAGTTCTTC. Encoded protein: CASSQEPSVYNEQFF.

The chain links TRBV4-3 to TRBJ2-7; D gene ambiguous. V was clipped by 0 bases and J by 4 bases, with 10 bases between them. Looked up from germline, CDR1 is LGHNA and CDR2 is YSLEER. The CDR3 sequence is 14 residues long. CDR3 nucleotides: TGCGCCAGCAGCCAAGATCGGCCCCCATACGAGCAGTACTTC. Translated, it gives CASSQDRPPYEQYF.